The present entry profiles one TCR beta chain with its context. What it recognizes is unknown. This sample is drawn from a study of T cell responses to AZD1222 COVID-19 vaccine. Study-level results: Among the donors, most were white British and more were female, and clonal diversity was possibly underestimated.

Some clones are missing from TCRdb's copy, which holds only in-frame ones; the method was immunoSEQ multiplex PCR. The repertoire includes approximately 70,000 clones, about 80% of them detected once, and over 13% sits in the top ten. The V end was cut by 8 bases, the J end by 3 bases, with 25 bases between. Germline-derived CDR1 and CDR2 are MDHEN and SYDVKM. The CDR3 is 17 amino acids. This clonotype originated in an adult who received the AZD1222 COVID-19 vaccine. Specimen: peripheral blood, collected 28 days after the second AZD1222 dose. The chain has TRBV28 and TRBJ1-2; weak D call: TRBD1 (6 bases). DNA of the CDR3: TGTGCCAGCCGAACTTCGGGGACATGGGGAAACGACTATGGCTACACCTTC. This sequence encodes CASRTSGTWGNDYGYTF.